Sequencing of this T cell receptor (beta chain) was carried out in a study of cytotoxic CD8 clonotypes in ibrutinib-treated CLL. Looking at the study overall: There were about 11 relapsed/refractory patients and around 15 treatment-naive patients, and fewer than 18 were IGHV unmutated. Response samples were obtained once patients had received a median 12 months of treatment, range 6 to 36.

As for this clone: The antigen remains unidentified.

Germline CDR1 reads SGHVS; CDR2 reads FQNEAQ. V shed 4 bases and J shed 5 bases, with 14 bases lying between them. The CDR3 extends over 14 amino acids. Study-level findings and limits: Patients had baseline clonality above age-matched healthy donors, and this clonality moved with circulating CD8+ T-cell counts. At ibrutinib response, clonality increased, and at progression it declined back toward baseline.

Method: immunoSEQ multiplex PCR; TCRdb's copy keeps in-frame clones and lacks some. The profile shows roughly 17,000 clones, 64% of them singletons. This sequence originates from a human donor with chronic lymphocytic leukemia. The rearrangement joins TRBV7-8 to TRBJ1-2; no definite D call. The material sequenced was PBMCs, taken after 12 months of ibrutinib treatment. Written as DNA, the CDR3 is TGTGCCAGCAGCTCGATAGTCCCGCTATATGGCTACACCTTC. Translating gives CASSSIVPLYGYTF.